This T cell receptor beta chain emerged from a study of shared clonotypes between healthy human individuals. Points from the study as a whole: Generation probabilities were higher for clonotypes shared across all four sorted-subset donors than for unshared ones. Specimens sampled were limited to blood, with tissue repertoires likely differing.

Healthy adults negative for HIV, lacking recent acute infections or vaccinations, served as donors. As to this clone: Its specificity is not known.

The CDR3 totals 16 residues. J gave up 4 bases and V 2 bases, and 6 bases lay outside the gene matches. Looked up from germline, CDR1 is ENHRY and CDR2 is SYGVKD. The assay was immunoSEQ multiplex PCR, and TCRdb's table has in-frame clones only and misses some. The sample includes 2 million to 2.5 million clones, roughly 94% of them seen just once. This sequence joins TRBV10-3 and TRBJ1-5, with 9 bases matching TRBD1. The source material was naive CD4+ T cells sorted from blood. Subset denoted: CD45RA+ positively selected. The sequence came from a man aged 18 to 30 in good health. The chain's CDR3 is CAISERSGQGNQPQHF. The CDR3 nucleotides read TGTGCCATCAGTGAGAGATCGGGACAGGGTAATCAGCCCCAGCATTTT.